These T cell receptor beta chains were read from a single sample in a study of response to subunit inactivated influenza vaccine. One entry per CDR3 protein, called by TCRdb with MiXCR from the RT-PCR reads. Among more than 450,000 distinct CDR3 sequences listed, around 8% were seen once. The sample was PBMCs from blood, taken roughly 24 months after vaccination. All receptors come from a man aged 45 to 70 who received an inactivated influenza vaccine. Each CDR3 is given with its conserved first and last residue. A D gene is named only where the DNA matches it firmly. Size tells how often a clone was seen (once, few, many) or the class of an expanded clone, and some rows leave it out.

j_call: TRBJ2-3; clone_size: NA; v_call: TRBV15; d_call: NA; cdr3_aa: CATRQDGDTQYF; cdr3_nt: TGTGCCACCCGGCAGGATGGGGATACGCAGTATTTT
j_call: TRBJ2-2; clone_size: few; v_call: TRBV7-6; d_call: TRBD1; cdr3_aa: CASNVLQGAHGELFF; cdr3_nt: TGTGCCAGCAACGTCTTACAGGGGGCTCACGGGGAGCTGTTTTTT
j_call: TRBJ2-1; clone_size: NA; v_call: TRBV5-8; d_call: TRBD2; cdr3_aa: CASRTLGEGLGNEQFF; cdr3_nt: TGTGCCAGCAGGACACTAGGGGAGGGGCTGGGCAATGAGCAGTTCTTC
j_call: TRBJ1-4; clone_size: few; v_call: TRBV7-9; d_call: TRBD1; cdr3_aa: CASSPTGPAEKLFF; cdr3_nt: TGTGCCAGCAGCCCGACAGGGCCAGCTGAAAAACTGTTTTTT
j_call: TRBJ2-6; clone_size: NA; v_call: TRBV7-8; d_call: NA; cdr3_aa: CASSLVMRSNSGANVLTF; cdr3_nt: TGTGCCAGCAGCTTAGTCATGCGCAGTAACTCTGGGGCCAACGTCCTGACTTTC
j_call: TRBJ2-7; clone_size: few; v_call: TRBV15; d_call: TRBD2; cdr3_aa: CATSPRRGLAGSLTYEQYF; cdr3_nt: TGTGCCACCAGCCCCCGGAGGGGACTAGCGGGATCCCTTACCTACGAGCAGTACTTC
j_call: TRBJ1-1; clone_size: few; v_call: TRBV12-3/TRBV12-4; d_call: TRBD1; cdr3_aa: CASSADRMNTEAFF; cdr3_nt: TGTGCCAGCAGTGCGGACAGGATGAACACTGAAGCTTTCTTT
j_call: TRBJ2-1; clone_size: NA; v_call: TRBV20-1; d_call: NA; cdr3_aa: CSSKVAGGADWSNEKFF; cdr3_nt: NA
j_call: TRBJ2-7; clone_size: few; v_call: TRBV20-1; d_call: TRBD2; cdr3_aa: CSARGLGRGSGGEQYF; cdr3_nt: TGCAGTGCTAGAGGCCTTGGGCGTGGTAGCGGGGGCGAGCAGTACTTC
j_call: TRBJ2-2; clone_size: many; v_call: TRBV7-2; d_call: NA; cdr3_aa: CASSLRWGMDTGELFF; cdr3_nt: TGTGCCAGCAGCTTGCGGTGGGGGATGGACACCGGGGAGCTGTTTTTT
j_call: TRBJ2-5; clone_size: NA; v_call: TRBV6-2/TRBV6-3; d_call: TRBD1; cdr3_aa: CASSTRQGALLETQYF; cdr3_nt: TGTGCCAGCAGTACCCGCCAGGGGGCCTTATTAGAGACCCAGTACTTC
j_call: TRBJ1-2; clone_size: NA; v_call: TRBV15; d_call: NA; cdr3_aa: CATSRDRFGSNYGYTF; cdr3_nt: TGTGCCACCAGCAGAGATCGTTTTGGGAGTAACTATGGCTACACCTTC
j_call: TRBJ2-7; clone_size: many; v_call: TRBV5-1; d_call: NA; cdr3_aa: CASSLGLDGVYEQYF; cdr3_nt: TGCGCCAGCAGCTTGGGACTAGATGGGGTCTACGAGCAGTACTTC
j_call: TRBJ2-3; clone_size: few; v_call: TRBV29-1; d_call: TRBD2; cdr3_aa: CSVEIGTSAFTDTQYF; cdr3_nt: TGCAGCGTCGAGATCGGGACTAGCGCCTTCACAGATACGCAGTATTTT
j_call: TRBJ2-3; clone_size: few; v_call: TRBV5-1; d_call: TRBD2; cdr3_aa: CASSLLPGAGGTDTQYF; cdr3_nt: TGCGCCAGCAGCTTGCTCCCAGGAGCGGGGGGCACAGATACGCAGTATTTT
j_call: TRBJ2-1; clone_size: few; v_call: TRBV20-1; d_call: TRBD2; cdr3_aa: CSARGLAEYNEQFF; cdr3_nt: TGCAGTGCTAGGGGGCTAGCGGAATACAATGAGCAGTTCTTC
j_call: TRBJ1-2; clone_size: NA; v_call: TRBV6-1; d_call: TRBD1; cdr3_aa: CATLGAGGAGYGYTF; cdr3_nt: TGTGCCACGCTGGGGGCAGGGGGCGCGGGCTATGGCTACACCTTC
j_call: TRBJ2-3; clone_size: NA; v_call: TRBV9; d_call: NA; cdr3_aa: CASSVGTTQDTQYF; cdr3_nt: TGTGCCAGCAGCGTAGGGACAACCCAAGATACGCAGTATTTT
j_call: TRBJ2-3; clone_size: few; v_call: TRBV30; d_call: NA; cdr3_aa: CAWSSTGNTDTQYF; cdr3_nt: TGTGCCTGGAGCTCGACAGGAAACACAGATACGCAGTATTTT
j_call: TRBJ2-1; clone_size: many; v_call: TRBV6-6; d_call: NA; cdr3_aa: CASRQDSYNEQFF; cdr3_nt: TGTGCCAGTAGACAGGATTCCTACAATGAGCAGTTCTTC
j_call: TRBJ1-2; clone_size: many; v_call: TRBV5-1; d_call: NA; cdr3_aa: CASTLGGINYGYTF; cdr3_nt: TGCGCCAGCACCCTAGGTGGGATCAACTATGGCTACACCTTC
j_call: TRBJ1-1; clone_size: NA; v_call: TRBV9; d_call: NA; cdr3_aa: CASSVSGGSTEAFF; cdr3_nt: TGTGCCAGCAGCGTTTCTGGGGGCAGCACTGAAGCTTTCTTT
j_call: TRBJ2-7; clone_size: few; v_call: TRBV7-6; d_call: TRBD1; cdr3_aa: CASSFMGQGPNEQYF; cdr3_nt: TGTGCCAGCAGCTTTATGGGACAGGGCCCCAACGAGCAGTACTTC